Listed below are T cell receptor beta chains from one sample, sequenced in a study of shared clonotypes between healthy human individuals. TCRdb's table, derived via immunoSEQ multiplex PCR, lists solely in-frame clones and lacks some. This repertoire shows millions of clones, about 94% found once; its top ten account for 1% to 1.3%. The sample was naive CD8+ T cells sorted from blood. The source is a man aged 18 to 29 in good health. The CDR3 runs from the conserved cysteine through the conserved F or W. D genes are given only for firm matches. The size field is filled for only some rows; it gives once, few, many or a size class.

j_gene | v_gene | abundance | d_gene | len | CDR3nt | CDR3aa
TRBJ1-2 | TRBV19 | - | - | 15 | TGTGCCAGTACCCCGGGGCCCCCAGGGAGTAATGGCTACACCTTC | CASTPGPPGSNGYTF
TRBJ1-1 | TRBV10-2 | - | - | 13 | TGCGCCAGCAGCTTAACAGGGAACACTGAAGCTTTCTTT | CASSLTGNTEAFF
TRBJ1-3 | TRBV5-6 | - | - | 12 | TGTGCCAGCAGCTCCGATGGCCAGGGCCTATATTTT | CASSSDGQGLYF
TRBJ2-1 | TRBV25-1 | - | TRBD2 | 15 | TGTGCCAGCAGTGCAACGGGGGGACCCTACAATGAGCAGTTCTTC | CASSATGGPYNEQFF
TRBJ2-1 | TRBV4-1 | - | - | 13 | TGCGCCAGCAGCCAAGATCCCCCGGGTGAGCAGTTCTTC | CASSQDPPGEQFF
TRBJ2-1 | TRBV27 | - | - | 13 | TGTGCCAGCAGTAACACCCCCTACAATGAGCAGTTCTTC | CASSNTPYNEQFF
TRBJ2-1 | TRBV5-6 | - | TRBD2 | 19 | TGTGCCAGCAGCTCTGGGACTAGCGGAATTACTAGCTCCTACAATGAGCAGTTCTTC | CASSSGTSGITSSYNEQFF
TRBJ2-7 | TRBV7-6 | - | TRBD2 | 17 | TGTGCCAGCAGCTTAGAGTCTGGGCTAGCGGGATTCTACGAGCAGTACTTC | CASSLESGLAGFYEQYF
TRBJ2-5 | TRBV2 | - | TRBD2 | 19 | TGTGCCAGCAGTGGCTCCCCGGCTAGCGGGGGGTCGTACCAAGAGACCCAGTACTTC | CASSGSPASGGSYQETQYF
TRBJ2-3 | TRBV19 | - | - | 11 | TGTGCCAGTAGGGCTGGGGATACGCAGTATTTT | CASRAGDTQYF
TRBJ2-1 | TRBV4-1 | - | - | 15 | TGCGCCAGCAGCCAAGACGTGGGATCCGGCAATGAGCAGTTCTTC | CASSQDVGSGNEQFF
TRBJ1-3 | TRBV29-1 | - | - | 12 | TGCAGCGTTGGACAGTACGACAACACCATATATTTT | CSVGQYDNTIYF
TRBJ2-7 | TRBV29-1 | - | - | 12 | TGCAGCGTGCGACAGGAGTCCTACGAGCAGTACTTC | CSVRQESYEQYF
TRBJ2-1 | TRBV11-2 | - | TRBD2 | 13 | TGTGCCGGGGCGGGAGGGCCCCACAATGAGCAGTTCTTC | CAGAGGPHNEQFF
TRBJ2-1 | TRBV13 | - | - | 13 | TGTGCCATCGGGGCTAGCTCCTACAATGAGCAGTTCTTC | CAIGASSYNEQFF
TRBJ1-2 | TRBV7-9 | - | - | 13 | TGTGCCAGCAGCCCCAACTCCAGGGCCGCACCTAGCTTC | CASSPNSRAAPSF
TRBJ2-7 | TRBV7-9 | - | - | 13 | TGTGCCAGCAGCGCTGGAACCGCCTACGAGCAGTACTTC | CASSAGTAYEQYF
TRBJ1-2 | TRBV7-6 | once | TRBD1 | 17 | TGTGCCAGCAGCTTGGAAGTTAGGGGGCGCGGAGACTATGGCTACACCTTC | CASSLEVRGRGDYGYTF
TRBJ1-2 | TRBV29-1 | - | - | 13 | TGCAGCACCGACCCGACAGAAGTCTATGGCTACACCTTC | CSTDPTEVYGYTF
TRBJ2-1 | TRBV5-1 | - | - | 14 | TGCGCCAGCAGCTTGGGGGGAGAGTACAATGAGCAGTTCTTC | CASSLGGEYNEQFF
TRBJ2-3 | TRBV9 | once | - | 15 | TGTGCCAGCAGCGGCCACACAGGGATCACAGATACGCAGTATTTT | CASSGHTGITDTQYF
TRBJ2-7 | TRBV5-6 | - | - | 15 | TGTGCCAGCAGCGTAATTCCCGGGACAACCTACGAGCAGTACTTC | CASSVIPGTTYEQYF
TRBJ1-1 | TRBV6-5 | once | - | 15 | TGTGCCAGCAGCCCCGGCGGACAAATGAACACTGAAGCTTTCTTT | CASSPGGQMNTEAFF
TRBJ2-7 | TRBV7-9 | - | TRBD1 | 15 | TGTGCCAGCAGCTGGCCCCGGACAGGGGCCTACGAGCAGTACTTC | CASSWPRTGAYEQYF
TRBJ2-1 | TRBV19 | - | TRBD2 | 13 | TGTGCCAGTAGTATGACTAGCGCCAATGAGCAGTTCTTC | CASSMTSANEQFF
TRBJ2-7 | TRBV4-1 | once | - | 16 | TGCGCCAGCAGCCAGCCTACGGGCCCCCAAAGCCACGAGCAGTACTTC | CASSQPTGPQSHEQYF
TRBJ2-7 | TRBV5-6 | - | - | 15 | TGTGCCAGCAGCCCGGATGGGGGAGGTTACTACGAGCAGTACTTC | CASSPDGGGYYEQYF
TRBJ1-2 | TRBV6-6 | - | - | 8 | TGTGCCCTCGGAGGCTACACCTTC | CALGGYTF
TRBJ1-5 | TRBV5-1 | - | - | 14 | TGCGCCAGCAGCGAGGAGGGGGGCAATCAGCCCCAGCATTTT | CASSEEGGNQPQHF
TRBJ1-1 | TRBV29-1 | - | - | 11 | TGCAGCGTTGAAGATCTGGGAGAAGCTTTCTTT | CSVEDLGEAFF
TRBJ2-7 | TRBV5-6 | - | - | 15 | TGTGCCAGCAGCCGCATGGACCTAGCGTTGGGCGAGCAGTACTTC | CASSRMDLALGEQYF
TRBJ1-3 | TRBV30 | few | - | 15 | TGTGCCTGGAGTAACGGGGGGGGCCCTGGAAACACCATATATTTT | CAWSNGGGPGNTIYF
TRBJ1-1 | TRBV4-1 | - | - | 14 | TGCGCCAGCAGCCAAGCGGCGGGAATCACTGAAGCTTTCTTT | CASSQAAGITEAFF
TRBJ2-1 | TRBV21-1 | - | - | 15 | TGTGCCAGCAGTGCCGGGACTAGGCATTTCAATGAGCAGTTCTTC | CASSAGTRHFNEQFF
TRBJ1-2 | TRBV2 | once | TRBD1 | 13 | TGTGCCAGCTTACCGGGACAGGGGTTTGGCTACACCTTC | CASLPGQGFGYTF
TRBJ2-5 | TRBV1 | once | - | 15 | TGCACCAGCGAGCCCCGGAACAGGCCGCGGGAGACCCAGTACTTC | CTSEPRNRPRETQYF
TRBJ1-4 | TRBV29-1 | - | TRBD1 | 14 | TGCAGCGTATCCGGGACAGGGGGAAATGAAAAACTGTTTTTT | CSVSGTGGNEKLFF
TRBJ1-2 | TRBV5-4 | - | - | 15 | TGTGCCAGCAGTATGGCCTCCGATGTGATCTATGGCTACACCTTC | CASSMASDVIYGYTF
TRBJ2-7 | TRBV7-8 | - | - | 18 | TGTGCCAGCAGCCCCATTATGGTGGACAGTGAGGTTGGGTACGAGCAGTACTTC | CASSPIMVDSEVGYEQYF
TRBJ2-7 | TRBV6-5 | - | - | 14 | TGTGCCAGCAGTCTGCGGGACGGTCTCCTCGAGCAGTACTTC | CASSLRDGLLEQYF
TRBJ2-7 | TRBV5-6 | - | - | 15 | TGTGCCAGCACGAGACGATCTTGGGTCGGGGGCGAGCAGTACTTC | CASTRRSWVGGEQYF
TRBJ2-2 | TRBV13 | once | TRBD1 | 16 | TGTGCCAGCAGCTTCCGGGACAGGGGAAGCACCGGGGAGCTGTTTTTT | CASSFRDRGSTGELFF
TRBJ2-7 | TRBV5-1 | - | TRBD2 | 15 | TGCGCCAGCAGCCCTGGAGTAGCGGGAGAACACGAGCAGTACTTC | CASSPGVAGEHEQYF
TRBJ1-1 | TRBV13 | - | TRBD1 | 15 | TGTGCCAGCAGCGTAGACAGGGGGATCGGGTCTGAAGCTTTCTTT | CASSVDRGIGSEAFF
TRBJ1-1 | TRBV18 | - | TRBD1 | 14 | TGTGCCAGCTCACCAACGACAGGGGCCACTGAAGCTTTCTTT | CASSPTTGATEAFF
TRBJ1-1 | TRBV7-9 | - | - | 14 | TGTGCCAGCCGAGCGGGACCGGCTTGGTCTGAAGCTTTCTTT | CASRAGPAWSEAFF
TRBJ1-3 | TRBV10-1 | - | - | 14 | TGCGCCAGCAGGAGCGGAGGCCAAGGAAACACCATATATTTT | CASRSGGQGNTIYF
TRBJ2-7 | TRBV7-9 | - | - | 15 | TGTGCCAGCAGCTCGGGGGTGGATACCACCTACGAGCAGTACTTC | CASSSGVDTTYEQYF
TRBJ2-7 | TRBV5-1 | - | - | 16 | TGCGCCAGCAGCTTGGCCCAGGGAATAGGCGTATACGAGCAGTACTTC | CASSLAQGIGVYEQYF
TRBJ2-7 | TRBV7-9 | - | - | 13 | TGTGCCAGCAGCTACAGGACCTCCTACGAGCAGTACTTC | CASSYRTSYEQYF
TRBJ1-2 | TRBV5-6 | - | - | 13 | TGTGCCAGCACCTGGTTAGGGGATTATGGCTACACCTTC | CASTWLGDYGYTF
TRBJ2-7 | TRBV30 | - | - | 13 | TGTGCCTGGAATCGGGCGGCAACCTACGAGCAGTACTTC | CAWNRAATYEQYF
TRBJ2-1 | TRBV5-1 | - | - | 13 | TGCGCCAGCAGCTTCACAGGGAGGGATGAGCAGTTCTTC | CASSFTGRDEQFF
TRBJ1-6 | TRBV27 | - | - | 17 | TGTGCCAGCAGTTTATCCCCCAGGGTAATCCATAATTCACCCCTCCACTTT | CASSLSPRVIHNSPLHF
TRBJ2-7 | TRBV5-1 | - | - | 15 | TGCGCCAGCAGCTTGGTTCCGGGGGAATCTTACGAGCAGTACTTC | CASSLVPGESYEQYF
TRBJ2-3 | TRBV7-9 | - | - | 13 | TGTGCCAGCGGGATAGGTCCCACAGATACGCAGTATTTT | CASGIGPTDTQYF
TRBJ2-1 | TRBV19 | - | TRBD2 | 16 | TGTGCCAGTAGTATTTTACTAGCGGGAGGGTACAATGAGCAGTTCTTC | CASSILLAGGYNEQFF
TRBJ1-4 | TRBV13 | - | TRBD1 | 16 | TGTGCCAGCAGCCCAGGGACAGGGGGACATAATGAAAAACTGTTTTTT | CASSPGTGGHNEKLFF
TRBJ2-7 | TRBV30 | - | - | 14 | TGTGCCTGGAGTGTAGGCGGGGCCCCCTACGAGCAGTACTTC | CAWSVGGAPYEQYF